The T cell receptor beta chain under discussion was sequenced for a study of T-cell reconstitution after alpha-beta-depleted transplantation in children. Study outcomes and limitations: By about two months after transplant, alpha-beta T cells reportedly arose from several hundred graft clones that had expanded.

The CDR3 runs 14 residues. The germline V gene encodes CDR1 DFQATT and CDR2 SNEGSKA (reference sequence). The ends were cut back, 3 bases at V and 8 bases at J, with 16 bases in the middle. This sample's TCRbeta library carried unique molecular identifier barcodes. One entry per CDR3 protein, called by TCRdb with MiXCR from the PCR reads. The sample includes around 120,000 distinct CDR3 sequences, more than 20% of them seen just once. This clonotype was found a few times. Its specificity is unknown. This TCR came from a male patient aged 2 to 10 who had a stem cell transplant for chronic granulomatous disease, so the T cells may come from the graft donor. The material was PBMCs, mostly from graft donor cells, obtained 180 days after TCRalphabeta/CD19-depleted stem cell transplant. The chain combines TRBV20-1 with TRBJ2-2, with D perhaps matching TRBD2 (7 bases). The CDR3 region has the DNA TGCAGTGCTAGGTGGGGGGGGGCGCCGGGGGAGCTGTTTTTT. It translates to CSARWGGAPGELFF.